A selection of T cell receptor beta chains follows, all from one sample in a study of control samples from healthy donors and cancer patients. Sequencing used immunoSEQ multiplex PCR; TCRdb keeps in-frame clones, though not all of them. The sample shows about 120,000 clones, 88% of them seen only once. Sample: blood. These receptors originate from a woman aged 70-85 years in good health. Each CDR3 is given with its conserved first and last residue. The order of the fields is V gene, D gene, CDR3 length, J gene, clone size, CDR3 protein, CDR3 DNA. The D gene is left open where the match is weak. Part of the rows lack a size; the others show once, few, many or a class for expanded clones.

TRBV6-2/TRBV6-3	-	14	TRBJ1-6	-	CASSSQQGSSPLHF	TGTGCCAGCAGTTCCCAGCAGGGTAGTTCACCCCTCCACTTT
TRBV7-2	-	17	TRBJ2-2	-	CASSLKGNPSNTGELFF	TGTGCCAGCAGCTTAAAGGGTAACCCCTCTAACACCGGGGAGCTGTTTTTT
TRBV18	-	13	TRBJ1-5	-	CASSLDFNQPQHF	TGTGCCAGCTCTCTGGACTTCAATCAGCCCCAGCATTTT
TRBV6-6	-	14	TRBJ2-7	-	CATKVGGSVYEQYF	TGTGCCACCAAGGTGGGCGGGTCGGTATACGAGCAGTACTTC
TRBV5-4	-	14	TRBJ2-7	-	CASSLPGRAHEQYF	TGTGCCAGCAGCTTACCGGGCCGGGCACACGAGCAGTACTTC
TRBV27	-	15	TRBJ1-3	once	CASSQHSISGNTIYF	TGTGCCAGCAGCCAGCACAGTATCTCTGGAAACACCATATATTTT
TRBV10-3	-	15	TRBJ2-6	-	CAISDWTSGANVLTF	TGTGCCATCAGTGATTGGACCTCTGGGGCCAACGTCCTGACTTTC
TRBV7-9	-	12	TRBJ1-1	-	CASSLFADEAFF	TGTGCCAGCAGCTTATTCGCAGATGAAGCTTTCTTT
TRBV10-3	-	16	TRBJ1-4	-	CAISGATGGQNEKLFF	TGTGCCATCAGTGGGGCAACAGGAGGACAGAATGAAAAACTGTTTTTT
TRBV5-1	-	13	TRBJ1-3	-	CASSLNPGNTIYF	TGCGCCAGCAGCTTGAATCCTGGAAACACCATATATTTT